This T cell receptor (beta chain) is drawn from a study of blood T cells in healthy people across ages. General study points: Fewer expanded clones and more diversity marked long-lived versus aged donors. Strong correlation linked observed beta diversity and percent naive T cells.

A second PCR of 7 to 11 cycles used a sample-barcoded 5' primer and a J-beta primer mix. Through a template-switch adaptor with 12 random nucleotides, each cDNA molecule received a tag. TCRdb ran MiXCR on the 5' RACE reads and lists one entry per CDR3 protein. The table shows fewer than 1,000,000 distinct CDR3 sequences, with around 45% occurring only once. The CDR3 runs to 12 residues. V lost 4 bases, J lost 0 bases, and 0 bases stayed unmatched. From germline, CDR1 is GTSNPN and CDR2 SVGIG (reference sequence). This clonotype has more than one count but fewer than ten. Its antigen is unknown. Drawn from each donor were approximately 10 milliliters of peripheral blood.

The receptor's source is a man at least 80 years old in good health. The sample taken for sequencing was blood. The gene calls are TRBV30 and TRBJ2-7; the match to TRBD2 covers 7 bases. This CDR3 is CAWTSGSYEQYF. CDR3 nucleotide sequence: TGTGCCTGGACTAGCGGCTCCTACGAGCAGTACTTC.